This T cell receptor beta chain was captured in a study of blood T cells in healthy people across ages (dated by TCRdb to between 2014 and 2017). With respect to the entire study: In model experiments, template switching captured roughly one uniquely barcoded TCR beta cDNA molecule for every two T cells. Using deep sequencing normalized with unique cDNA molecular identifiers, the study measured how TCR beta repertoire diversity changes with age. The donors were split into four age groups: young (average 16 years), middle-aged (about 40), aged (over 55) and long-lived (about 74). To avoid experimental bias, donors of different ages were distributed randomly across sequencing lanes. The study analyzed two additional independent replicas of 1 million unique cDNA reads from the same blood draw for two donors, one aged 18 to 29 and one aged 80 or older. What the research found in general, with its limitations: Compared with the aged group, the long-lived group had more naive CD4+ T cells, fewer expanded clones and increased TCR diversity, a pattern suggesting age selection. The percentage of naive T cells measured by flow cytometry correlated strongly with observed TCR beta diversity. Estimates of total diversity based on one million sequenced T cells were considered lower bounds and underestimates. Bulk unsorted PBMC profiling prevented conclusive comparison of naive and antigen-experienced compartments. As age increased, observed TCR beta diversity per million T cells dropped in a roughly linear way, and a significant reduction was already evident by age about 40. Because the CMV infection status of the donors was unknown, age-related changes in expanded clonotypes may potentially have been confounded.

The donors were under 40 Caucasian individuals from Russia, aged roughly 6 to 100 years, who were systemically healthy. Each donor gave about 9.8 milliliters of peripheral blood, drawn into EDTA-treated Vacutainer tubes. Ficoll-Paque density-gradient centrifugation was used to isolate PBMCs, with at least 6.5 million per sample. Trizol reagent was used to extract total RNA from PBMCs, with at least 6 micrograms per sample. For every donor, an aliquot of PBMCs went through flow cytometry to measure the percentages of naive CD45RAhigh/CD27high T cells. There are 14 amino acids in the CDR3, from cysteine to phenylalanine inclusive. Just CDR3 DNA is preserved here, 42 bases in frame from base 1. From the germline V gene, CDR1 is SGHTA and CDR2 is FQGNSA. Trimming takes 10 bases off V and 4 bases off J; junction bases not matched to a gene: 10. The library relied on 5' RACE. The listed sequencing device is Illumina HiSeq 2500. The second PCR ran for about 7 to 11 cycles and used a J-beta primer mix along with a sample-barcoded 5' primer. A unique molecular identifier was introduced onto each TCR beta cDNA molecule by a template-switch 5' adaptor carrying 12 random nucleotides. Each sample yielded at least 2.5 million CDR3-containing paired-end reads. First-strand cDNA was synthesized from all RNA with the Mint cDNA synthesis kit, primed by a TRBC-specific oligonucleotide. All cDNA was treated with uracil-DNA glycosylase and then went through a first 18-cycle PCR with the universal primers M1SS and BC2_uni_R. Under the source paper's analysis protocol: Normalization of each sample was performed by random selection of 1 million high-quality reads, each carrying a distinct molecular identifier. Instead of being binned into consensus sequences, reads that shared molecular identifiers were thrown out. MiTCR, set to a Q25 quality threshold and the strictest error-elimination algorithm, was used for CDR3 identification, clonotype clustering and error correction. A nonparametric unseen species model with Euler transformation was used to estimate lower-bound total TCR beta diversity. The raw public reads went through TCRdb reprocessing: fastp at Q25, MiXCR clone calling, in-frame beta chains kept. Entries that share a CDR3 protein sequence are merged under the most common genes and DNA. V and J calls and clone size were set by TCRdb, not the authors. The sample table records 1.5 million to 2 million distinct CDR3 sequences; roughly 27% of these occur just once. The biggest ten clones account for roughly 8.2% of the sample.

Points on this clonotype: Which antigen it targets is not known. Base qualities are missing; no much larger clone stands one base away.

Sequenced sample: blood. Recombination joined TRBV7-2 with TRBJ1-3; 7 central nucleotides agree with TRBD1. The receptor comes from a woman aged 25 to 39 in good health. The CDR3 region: CAIAEGARGNTIYF. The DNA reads TGTGCCATCGCCGAGGGGGCAAGAGGAAACACCATATATTTT.